This TCR beta chain was profiled in a study of low-dose radiotherapy and immunotherapy resistance in tumors. Across the whole study: Cohort 1 was given 0.5 Gy fractions every 2 weeks, 6.5 Gy in total. For four cycles from cycle 1 day 1, patients took 300 mg oral aspirin daily. Intravenous ipilimumab 1 mg/kg every six weeks was given with nivolumab 240 mg every two weeks.

With TRAV- and TRBV-specific primers, first-strand cDNA was made, covering the alpha and beta chains. With a V-primer adapter and a constant-region primer, TCRs were amplified for about 22 PCR cycles. MiXCR, run by TCRdb on the reads, gives a single entry per CDR3 protein. The data contain under 70,000 distinct CDR3 sequences, 23% of them seen just once; the ten biggest clones take up around 7%. This clonotype occurred many times. The germline V gene has CDR1 MNHEY and CDR2 SMNVEV (reference sequence). The ends were cut back, 3 bases at V and 4 bases at J, with 12 bases in the middle. CDR3 length: 14 residues. Described time point: after trial treatment. The treatment denotes: LDRT plus nivolumab, ipilimumab, low-dose cyclophosphamide and aspirin (RACIN trial). Treatment combined nivolumab, ipilimumab, aspirin, low-dose cyclophosphamide and low-dose radiotherapy in a dose-escalation trial.

This chain joins TRBV27 and TRBJ1-2; D might be TRBD1 (5 bases). The starting material was PBMCs, obtained after low-dose radiotherapy plus immunotherapy. The sequence derives from a male donor with prostate cancer. Written as DNA, the CDR3 is TGTGCCAGCAGTTTTGGGGGGAGTTTCTATGGCTACACCTTC. This sequence encodes CASSFGGSFYGYTF.